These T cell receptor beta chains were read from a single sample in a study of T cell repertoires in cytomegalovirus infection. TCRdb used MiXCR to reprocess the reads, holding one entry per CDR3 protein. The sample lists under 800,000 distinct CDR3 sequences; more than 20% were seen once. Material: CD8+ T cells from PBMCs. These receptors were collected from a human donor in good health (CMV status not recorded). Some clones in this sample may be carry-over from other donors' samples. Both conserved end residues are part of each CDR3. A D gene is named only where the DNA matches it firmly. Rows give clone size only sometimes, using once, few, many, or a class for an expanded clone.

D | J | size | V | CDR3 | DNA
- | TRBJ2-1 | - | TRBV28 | CASCRGLNEQFF | TGTGCCAGCTGTCGGGGCTTGAATGAGCAGTTCTTC
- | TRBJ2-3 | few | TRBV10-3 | CAISPRDDTQYF | TGTGCCATCAGTCCACGAGACGATACGCAGTATTTT
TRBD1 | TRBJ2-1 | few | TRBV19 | CASSNPGQGTEQFF | TGTGCCAGTAGTAACCCGGGACAGGGCACTGAGCAGTTCTTC
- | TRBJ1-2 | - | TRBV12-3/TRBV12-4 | CASSWGLSGTYGYTF | TGTGCCAGCAGTTGGGGCTTATCGGGAACCTATGGCTACACCTTC
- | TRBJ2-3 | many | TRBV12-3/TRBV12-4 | CASSLETNTDTQYF | TGTGCCAGCAGTTTGGAGACAAACACAGATACGCAGTATTTT
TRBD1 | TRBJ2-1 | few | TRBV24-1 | CATSDRQGDNEQFF | TGTGCCACCAGTGATCGACAGGGGGACAATGAGCAGTTCTTC
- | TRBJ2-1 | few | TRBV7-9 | CASSETSYNEQFF | TGTGCCAGCAGCGAAACTAGCTATAATGAGCAGTTCTTC
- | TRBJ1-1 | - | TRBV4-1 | CASSHLDGNTEAFF | TGTGCCAGCAGCCACCTGGACGGGAACACTGAAGCTTTCTTT
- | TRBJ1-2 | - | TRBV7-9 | CASSLAGDRDYGYTF | TGTGCCAGCAGCTTAGCGGGAGACAGAGACTATGGCTACACCTTC
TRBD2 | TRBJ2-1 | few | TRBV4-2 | CASSLGLAGGHPSYNEQFF | TGTGCCAGCAGCCTGGGGCTAGCGGGGGGCCACCCCTCCTACAATGAGCAGTTCTTC
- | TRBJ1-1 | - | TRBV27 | CAGSWGTEAFF | TGTGCCGGCTCTTGGGGCACTGAAGCTTTCTTT
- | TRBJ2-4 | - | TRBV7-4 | CASSEDRALAKNIQYF | TGTGCCAGCAGCGAGGACAGAGCACTAGCCAAAAACATTCAGTACTTC
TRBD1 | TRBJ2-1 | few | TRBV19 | CASKLRGLDNEQFF | TGTGCCAGCAAACTCAGGGGGCTCGACAATGAGCAGTTCTTC
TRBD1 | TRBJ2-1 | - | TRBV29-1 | CSGFGQGYNEQFF | TGCAGCGGATTCGGACAGGGCTACAATGAGCAGTTCTTC
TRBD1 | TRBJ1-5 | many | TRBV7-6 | CASSAGTAYQPQHF | TGTGCCAGCAGCGCCGGGACAGCTTATCAGCCCCAGCATTTT
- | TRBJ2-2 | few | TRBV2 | CASIDAGRNTGELFF | TGTGCCAGCATCGATGCTGGGAGGAACACCGGGGAGCTGTTTTTT
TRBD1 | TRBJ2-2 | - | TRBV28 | CASSSPYRDRGQSGELFF | TGTGCCAGCAGTAGCCCCTACCGGGACAGGGGGCAGTCCGGGGAGCTGTTTTTT
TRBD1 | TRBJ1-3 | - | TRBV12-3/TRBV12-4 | CASSSTGDGDTIYF | TGTGCCAGCAGTTCGACAGGGGACGGAGACACCATATATTTT
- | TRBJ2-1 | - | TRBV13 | CASSLEGPTLYNEQFF | TGTGCCAGCAGCTTAGAGGGGCCGACCCTCTACAATGAGCAGTTCTTC
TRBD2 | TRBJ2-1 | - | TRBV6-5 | CASSYIGLAGGNEQFF | TGTGCCAGCAGTTACATTGGACTAGCGGGGGGCAATGAGCAGTTCTTC
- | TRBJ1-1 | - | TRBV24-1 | CATRADVNTEAFF | TGTGCCACCAGAGCGGACGTGAACACTGAAGCTTTCTTT
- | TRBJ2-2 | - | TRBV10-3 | CAISDRVDTGELFF | TGTGCCATCAGTGACAGGGTCGACACCGGGGAGCTGTTTTTT
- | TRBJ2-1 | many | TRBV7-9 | CASSLIVIHNEQFF | TGTGCCAGCAGCTTAATAGTGATTCACAATGAGCAGTTCTTC
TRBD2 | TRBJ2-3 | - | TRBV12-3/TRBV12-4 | CASSSAGGLTDTQYF | TGTGCCAGCAGTTCGGCGGGGGGCCTCACAGATACGCAGTATTTT
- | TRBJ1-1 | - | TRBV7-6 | CASSPERGLGTEAFF | TGTGCCAGCAGCCCAGAAAGGGGTCTGGGCACTGAAGCTTTCTTT
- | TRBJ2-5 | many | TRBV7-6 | CASSLGPETQYF | TGTGCCAGCAGCTTAGGTCCGGAGACCCAGTACTTC
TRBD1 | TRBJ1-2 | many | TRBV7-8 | CASSQSFGGRGPYGYTF | TGTGCCAGCAGCCAGAGCTTCGGGGGAAGGGGGCCCTATGGCTACACCTTC
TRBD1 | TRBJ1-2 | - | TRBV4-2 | CASSQGRDRGRNANYGYTF | TGTGCCAGCAGCCAAGGCCGGGACAGGGGGCGAAATGCTAACTATGGCTACACCTTC
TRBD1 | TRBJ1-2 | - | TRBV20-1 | CSAPRGQERYTF | TGCAGTGCTCCCCGAGGACAGGAACGCTACACCTTC
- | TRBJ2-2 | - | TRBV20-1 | CSAIPISNTGELFF | TGCAGTGCTATTCCCATCTCGAACACCGGGGAGCTGTTTTTT
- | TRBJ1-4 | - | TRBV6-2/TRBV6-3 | CANSLQATNEKLFF | TGTGCCAACAGTCTACAGGCAACTAATGAAAAACTGTTTTTT
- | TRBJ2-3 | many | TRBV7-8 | CASRGDGTSTDTQYF | TGTGCCAGCAGAGGGGACGGCACTAGCACAGATACGCAGTATTTT
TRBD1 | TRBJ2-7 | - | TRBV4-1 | CASSQGTGGPSYEQYF | TGCGCCAGCAGCCAAGGGACAGGGGGCCCCTCCTACGAGCAGTACTTC
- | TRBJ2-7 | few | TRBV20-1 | CSAAPSERVKTYEQYF | TGCAGTGCAGCCCCCTCCGAGAGGGTGAAAACCTACGAGCAGTACTTC
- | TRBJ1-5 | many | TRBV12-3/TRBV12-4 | CASSVRGQNQPQHF | TGTGCCAGCAGTGTGAGGGGACAAAATCAGCCCCAGCATTTT
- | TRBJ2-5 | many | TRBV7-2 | CASSLEAGHETQYF | TGTGCCAGCAGCTTAGAGGCGGGACACGAGACCCAGTACTTC
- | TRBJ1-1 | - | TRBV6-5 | CASSYYRTDEAFF | TGTGCCAGCAGTTACTACCGGACGGATGAAGCTTTCTTT
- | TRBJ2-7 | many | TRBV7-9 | CASSPLLRGETQTSYEQYF | TGTGCCAGCAGCCCACTCCTCCGAGGGGAGACACAGACCTCCTACGAGCAGTACTTC
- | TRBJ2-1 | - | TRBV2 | CASSEILRVYEQFF | TGTGCCAGCAGTGAAATCCTGAGGGTCTATGAGCAGTTCTTC
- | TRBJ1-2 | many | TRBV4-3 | CASSQVRQSNYGYTF | TGCGCCAGCAGCCAAGTTCGGCAGTCAAACTATGGCTACACCTTC
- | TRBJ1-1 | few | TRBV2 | CASPGNTEAFF | TGTGCCAGCCCGGGGAACACTGAAGCTTTCTTT
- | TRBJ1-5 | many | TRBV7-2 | CASSSKLGNNQPQHF | TGTGCCAGCAGCTCGAAGTTGGGCAACAATCAGCCCCAGCATTTT
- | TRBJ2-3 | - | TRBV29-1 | CSVETGGREFFTDTQYF | TGCAGCGTTGAAACCGGGGGCAGGGAGTTTTTTACAGATACGCAGTATTTT
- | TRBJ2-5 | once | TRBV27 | CASGLEKETQYF | TGTGCCAGCGGTCTAGAAAAAGAGACCCAGTACTTC
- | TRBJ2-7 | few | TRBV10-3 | CAISESGGLLYEQYF | TGTGCCATCAGTGAGTCGGGAGGACTCCTCTACGAGCAGTACTTC
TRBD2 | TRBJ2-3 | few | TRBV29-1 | CSVPSPLAGAPNTQYF | TGCAGCGTTCCTTCTCCGCTAGCGGGGGCCCCTAATACGCAGTATTTT
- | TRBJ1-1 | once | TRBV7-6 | CASSFEGVPGAFF | TGTGCCAGCAGCTTTGAAGGCGTCCCTGGAGCTTTCTTT
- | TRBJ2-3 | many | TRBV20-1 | CSARVEGGPVNTQYF | TGCAGTGCTAGAGTCGAGGGGGGGCCGGTGAATACGCAGTATTTT
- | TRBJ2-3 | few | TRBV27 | CASSSSRVGAQYF | TGTGCCAGCTCCTCTTCGAGGGTGGGAGCGCAGTATTTT